The source of this T cell receptor beta chain is a study of CD8+ T cells in alopecia areata. Regarding the study as a whole: Treatment with tofacitinib significantly lowered scalp clonality and reduced expanded CD8+ clones among the top 100.

Note on this clone: Antigen specificity is unknown.

RNA was extracted and reverse transcribed into cDNA as the sequencing template. Using immunoSEQ multiplex PCR, the repertoire was profiled, and TCRdb retains in-frame clones only, with some absent. The sample yields some 44,000 clones, more than 90% seen once. Stated treatment: oral pan-JAK inhibitor, 5-10 mg twice daily. Cell sorting was applied to PBMCs, and CD4+ and CD8+ T cells were collected. The CDR3 sequence is 14 residues long. Per germline, CDR1 GTSNPN and CDR2 SVGIG (reference sequence). Trimming took 0 bases from V and 3 from J, leaving 12 bases between them. The chain employs TRBV30 and TRBJ2-7; a possible D gene is TRBD2 (5 bases). The sequence derives from a human donor with alopecia areata. The sequencing here drew on CD8+ T cells sorted from blood, taken at week 24, from a patient treated with tofacitinib. The CDR3 sequence is CAWSVKGEGYEQYF. The CDR3 DNA reads as TGTGCCTGGAGTGTAAAAGGAGAGGGCTACGAGCAGTACTTC.